This record looks at one T cell receptor beta chain sequence and its context. The target antigen is unknown. V shed 0 bases and J shed 8 bases, with 11 bases lying between them. The germline CDR1 and CDR2 sequences are MNHNS and SASEGT. The CDR3 sequence is 15 residues long. The protocol was immunoSEQ multiplex PCR, while the TCRdb copy is restricted to in-frame clones and leaves out a portion. The data show roughly 2,500,000 clones, 93% seen once. The sample originates from a study of shared clonotypes between healthy human individuals. Study outcomes and limitations: Clonotype sharing levels among donors were expected to vary with sequencing depth.

Sequenced sample: naive CD4+ T cells from PBMCs. Subset given: CD45RA+ positively selected. The receptor was derived from a man aged 18 to 30 in good health. Some clones in this sample may be carry-over from other donors' samples. The V call is TRBV6-1, the J call TRBJ1-6, with a possible D match to TRBD1 (5 bases). CDR3 in amino acids: CASSEAGGAHSPLHF. Here the CDR3 DNA reads TGTGCCAGCAGTGAAGCGGGGGGAGCCCATTCACCCCTCCACTTT.